Given below is one T cell receptor (beta chain) in context. Its specificity is unknown. A much larger clone lies one base from this, so it may be a read error. One entry per CDR3 protein results from TCRdb running MiXCR on the 5' RACE reads. The sample gives approximately 260,000 distinct CDR3 sequences, around 15% of which show up once; 8.8% is in the top ten. This entry is derived from a study of identical twins. The CDR3 spans 13 residues. Study findings and constraints: Insertion counts were lower in abundant cord blood beta clonotypes, a trend that memory repertoires did not show.

The sequence was obtained from a woman aged 18-29 years in good health. J is TRBJ1-1 and V is TRBV12-3 or TRBV12-4; D remains ambiguous. The sample was memory (CD45RO+) T cells sorted from blood. The DNA of the CDR3 is TGTGCCAGCACCCGACTGAGGAACACTAAAGCTTTCTTT. Protein sequence: CASTRLRNTKAFF.